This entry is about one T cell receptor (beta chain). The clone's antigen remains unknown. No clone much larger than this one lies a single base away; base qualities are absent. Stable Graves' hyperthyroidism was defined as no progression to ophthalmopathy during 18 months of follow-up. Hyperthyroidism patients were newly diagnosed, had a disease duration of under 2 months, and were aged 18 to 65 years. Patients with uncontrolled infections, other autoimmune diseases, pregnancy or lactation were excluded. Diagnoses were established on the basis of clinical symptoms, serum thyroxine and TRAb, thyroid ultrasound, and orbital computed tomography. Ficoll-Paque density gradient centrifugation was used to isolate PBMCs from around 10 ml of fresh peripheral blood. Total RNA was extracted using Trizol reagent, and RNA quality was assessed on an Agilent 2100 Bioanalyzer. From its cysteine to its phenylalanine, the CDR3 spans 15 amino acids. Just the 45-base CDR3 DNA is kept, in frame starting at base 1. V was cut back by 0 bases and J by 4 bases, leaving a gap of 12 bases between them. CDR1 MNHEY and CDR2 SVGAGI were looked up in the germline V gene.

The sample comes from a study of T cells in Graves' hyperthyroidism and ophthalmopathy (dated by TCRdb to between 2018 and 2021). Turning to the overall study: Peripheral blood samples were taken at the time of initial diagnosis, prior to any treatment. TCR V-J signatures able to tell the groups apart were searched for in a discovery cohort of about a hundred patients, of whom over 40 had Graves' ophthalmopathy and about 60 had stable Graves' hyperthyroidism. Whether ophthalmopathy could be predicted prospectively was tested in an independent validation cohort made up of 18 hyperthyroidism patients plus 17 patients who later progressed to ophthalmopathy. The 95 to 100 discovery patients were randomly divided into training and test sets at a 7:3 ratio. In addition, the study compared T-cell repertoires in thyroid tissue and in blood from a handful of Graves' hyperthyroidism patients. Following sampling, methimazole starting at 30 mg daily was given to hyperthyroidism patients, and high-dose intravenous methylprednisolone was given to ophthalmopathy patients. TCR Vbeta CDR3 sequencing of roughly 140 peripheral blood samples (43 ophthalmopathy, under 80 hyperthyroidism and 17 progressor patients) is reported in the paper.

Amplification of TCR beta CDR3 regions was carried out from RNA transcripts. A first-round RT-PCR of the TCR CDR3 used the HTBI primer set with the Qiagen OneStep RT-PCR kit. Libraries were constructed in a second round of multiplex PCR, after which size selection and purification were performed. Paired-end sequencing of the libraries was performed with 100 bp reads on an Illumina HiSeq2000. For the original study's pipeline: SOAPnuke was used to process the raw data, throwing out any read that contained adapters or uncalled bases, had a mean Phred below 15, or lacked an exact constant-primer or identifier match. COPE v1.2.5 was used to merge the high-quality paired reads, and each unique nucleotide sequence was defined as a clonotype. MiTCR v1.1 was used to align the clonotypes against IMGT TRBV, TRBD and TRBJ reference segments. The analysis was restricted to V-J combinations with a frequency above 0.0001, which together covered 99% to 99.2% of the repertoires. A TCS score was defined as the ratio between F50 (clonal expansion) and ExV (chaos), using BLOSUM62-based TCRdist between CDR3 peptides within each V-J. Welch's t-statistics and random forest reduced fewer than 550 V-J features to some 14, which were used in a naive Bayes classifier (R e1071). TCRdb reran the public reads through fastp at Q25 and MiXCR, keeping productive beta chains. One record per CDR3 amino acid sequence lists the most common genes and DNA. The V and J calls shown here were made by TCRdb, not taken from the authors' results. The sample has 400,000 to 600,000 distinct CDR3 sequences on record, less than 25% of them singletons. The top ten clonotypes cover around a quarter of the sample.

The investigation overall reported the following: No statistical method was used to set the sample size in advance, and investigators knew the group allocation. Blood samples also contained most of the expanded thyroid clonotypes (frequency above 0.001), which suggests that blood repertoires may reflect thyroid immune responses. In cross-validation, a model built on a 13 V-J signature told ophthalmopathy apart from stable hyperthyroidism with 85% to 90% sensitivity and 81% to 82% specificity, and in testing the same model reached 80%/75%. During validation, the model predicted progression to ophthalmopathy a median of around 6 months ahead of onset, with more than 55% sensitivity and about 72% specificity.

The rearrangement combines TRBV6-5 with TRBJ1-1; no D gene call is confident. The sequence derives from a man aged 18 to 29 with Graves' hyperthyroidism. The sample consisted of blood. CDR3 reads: CASSYSSRAATEAFF. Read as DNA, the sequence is TGTGCCAGCAGTTACTCGTCGAGGGCCGCCACTGAAGCTTTCTTT.